Shown below are 30 T cell receptor beta chains from a single sample sequenced in a study of T-cell reconstitution after alpha-beta-depleted transplantation in children. This sample's TCRbeta library carried unique molecular identifier barcodes. MiXCR, applied by TCRdb to the PCR reads, yields one record per CDR3 protein. The sample has fewer than 1 million distinct CDR3 sequences, 16% seen once. The sequenced sample was PBMCs, mostly from graft donor cells, obtained 360 days after TCRalphabeta/CD19-depleted stem cell transplant. Receptors originate from a male patient under 18 who had a stem cell transplant for acute lymphoblastic leukemia, so the T cells may come from the graft donor.

This clonotype showed up just a few times. The chain uses TRBV20-1 and TRBJ2-1, with 7 bases identical to TRBD2. The J segment lost 12 bases and the V segment lost 6 bases, leaving 8 bases of the junction unmatched. Germline V CDR1 and CDR2: DFQATT, SNEGSKA (reference sequence). The CDR3 consists of 11 residues. The CDR3 DNA reads TGCAGTGCCCTTGAGCGGGGCCGGCAGTTCTTC. Translating it yields CSALERGRQFF.

This clonotype was seen more than once but under ten times. The chain is built from TRBV25-1 and TRBJ2-5, with D unresolved. With 6 bases removed from V and 1 base from J, the gap between germline ends came to 9 bases. Per germline, CDR1 MGHDK and CDR2 SYGVNS. CDR3 length: 13 amino acids. The CDR3 DNA reads as TGTGCCAGCAGCCACGACCTCCAAGAGACCCAGTACTTC. Its translation: CASSHDLQETQYF.

This clonotype was detected ten times or more. The chain uses TRBV5-1 and TRBJ1-6; possible D gene TRBD1, 6 bases. Trimming shortened V by 6 bases and J by 3 bases, and 13 bases separated the two germline ends. This CDR3 is 15 amino acids long. CDR1 and CDR2 from the germline V gene are SGHRS and YFSETQ. The CDR3 nucleotides read TGCGCCAGCAAGGCAGGGGACCTCTATAATTCACCCCTCCACTTT. Protein sequence: CASKAGDLYNSPLHF.

There are a few counts of this clonotype. V gene TRBV9 combines with J gene TRBJ2-5, with D unclear. V shed 0 bases and J shed 2 bases, with 14 bases lying between them. Germline CDR1 and CDR2: SGDLS and YYNGEE. There are 16 residues in the CDR3. The CDR3 nucleotides are TGTGCCAGCAGCGTAGAGCCCGGCAGTTTTCAAGAGACCCAGTACTTC. Amino acids: CASSVEPGSFQETQYF.

This clonotype was detected ten times or more. Here the CDR3 reads CATSDFGAFLTDTQYF. CDR3 sequence (DNA): TGTGCCACCAGTGATTTCGGAGCATTCCTCACAGATACGCAGTATTTT. The chain carries TRBV24-1 and TRBJ2-3; D remains ambiguous. This CDR3 region has 16 residues. V was clipped by 1 base and J by 2 bases, with 12 bases between them. The germline CDR1 and CDR2 sequences are KGHDR and SFDVKD.

The gene calls are TRBV29-1 and TRBJ1-5; a weak D match, TRBD1 (6 bases). Trimming removed 0 bases at V and 7 bases at J, with 13 bases between. The length of the CDR3 is 14 residues. Germline CDR1 is SQVTM and CDR2 is ANQGSEA. The CDR3 loop reads CSVEDGGIGQPQHF. DNA for the CDR3: TGCAGCGTTGAAGATGGGGGCATCGGGCAGCCCCAGCATTTT.

The chain joins TRBV27 to TRBJ1-1, with D tentatively TRBD1 (5 bases). V lost 6 bases to trimming and J lost 5 bases, with 22 bases between them. The CDR3 is 16 amino acids. Germline lookup yields CDR1 MNHEY and CDR2 SMNVEV (reference sequence). In DNA, the CDR3 is TGTGCCAGCAGCCGACCCACCCCAGGGCGGGGGACTGAAGCTTTCTTT. Translation gives CASSRPTPGRGTEAFF.

Only a few counts were recorded for this clonotype. The chain combines TRBV5-1 with TRBJ1-1; D uncertain. Germline V lookup: CDR1 SGHRS, CDR2 YFSETQ. The CDR3 runs 12 residues. V shed 4 bases and J shed 11 bases, with 15 bases lying between them. The CDR3 sequence is CASSLEPGGAFF. CDR3 in DNA: TGCGCCAGCAGCCTTGAACCCGGCGGGGCTTTCTTT.

The chain is built from TRBV25-1 and TRBJ2-7; 7 positions agree with TRBD2. V shed 7 bases and J 5 bases; nucleotides not matched to a gene: 17. The CDR3 is made up of 16 amino acids. Germline assignment: CDR1 MGHDK and CDR2 SYGVNS. The CDR3 loop reads CASTSYSGGRGDEQYF. The CDR3 DNA follows: TGTGCCAGCACGTCCTACAGCGGTGGACGGGGGGACGAGCAGTACTTC.

The V gene is TRBV7-8, the J gene TRBJ2-3, with 8 positions matching TRBD1. The germline CDR1 and CDR2 sequences are SGHVS and FQNEAQ. The CDR3 has 19 residues. V was clipped by 0 bases and J by 1 base; unmatched bases: 12. CDR3 coding DNA: TGTGCCAGCAGCTTAGCGCGGTTCAGGGGGCGGGAACGCACAGATACGCAGTATTTT. Residues: CASSLARFRGRERTDTQYF.

The V and J genes are TRBV20-1 and TRBJ2-3, with D possibly matching TRBD2 (6 bases). V shed 0 bases and J shed 2 bases, with 9 bases lying between them. This CDR3 comprises 14 residues. In germline, CDR1 is DFQATT, CDR2 SNEGSKA (reference sequence). This CDR3 is CSARDRDFTDTQYF. The CDR3 DNA reads TGCAGTGCTAGAGATCGGGACTTCACAGATACGCAGTATTTT.

The chain has TRBV5-1 and TRBJ2-1; a weak D match, TRBD2 (5 bases). V was pared by 5 bases and J by 4 bases, with 19 bases between. The CDR3 has 16 amino acids. Per the germline V gene, CDR1 is SGHRS and CDR2 is YFSETQ. In DNA form, the CDR3 reads TGCGCCAGCAGGCCCCGGGGTATACTGGTTTACAATGAGCAGTTCTTC. Translation gives CASRPRGILVYNEQFF.

The genes are TRBV5-1 and TRBJ1-1, with D unclear. Germline lookup yields CDR1 SGHRS and CDR2 YFSETQ. The ends were cut back, 6 bases at V and 1 base at J, with 10 bases in the middle. CDR3 length equals 13 residues. The DNA of the CDR3 is TGCGCCAGCAACCCGCACGGGAACACTGAAGCTTTCTTT. Protein: CASNPHGNTEAFF.

Concerning this clonotype: The conserved closing phenylalanine or tryptophan is absent in this CDR3, likely reflecting a read error. The DNA is omitted, as the CDR3 cannot be located on it reliably, and the CDR3 follows TCRdb's listing. V and J are TRBV20-1 and TRBJ1-2; the table's D call, TRBD1, has no DNA check behind it. Germline lookup yields CDR1 DFQATT and CDR2 SNEGSKA (reference sequence). The CDR3 is 12 residues long, counting both termini. CDR3 amino acids: CSATDSPYGYTC.

This clonotype was seen repeatedly, ten times or more. This chain connects TRBV7-9 to TRBJ2-1, with D uncertain. The CDR3 consists of 14 residues. V dropped 4 bases and J dropped 8 bases, with 15 bases sitting between them. Germline V gene lookup returns CDR1 SEHNR and CDR2 FQNEAQ (reference sequence). CDR3 protein: CASSSSRSWDEQFF. Written as DNA, the CDR3 is TGTGCCAGCAGCTCCAGCCGGAGCTGGGATGAGCAGTTCTTC.

The gene calls are TRBV11-2 and TRBJ1-2, with no clear D. The V gene's germline CDR1 is SGHAT and CDR2 FQNNGV. Trimming stripped 7 bases from V and 7 bases from J, with 10 bases between. CDR3 length: 11 residues. The CDR3 spells CASTNAFGYTF. For the CDR3, the DNA is TGTGCCAGCACCAACGCGTTTGGCTACACCTTC.

The chain recombines TRBV5-1 with TRBJ1-4; the D gene is possibly TRBD1 (6 bases). The V end lost 6 bases, the J end lost 5 bases, and 11 bases lay between the germline ends. Looked up from germline, CDR1 is SGHRS and CDR2 is YFSETQ. CDR3 size: 13 residues. Here the CDR3 reads CASKDSPNEKLFF. The CDR3 DNA is TGCGCCAGCAAGGACAGCCCCAATGAAAAACTGTTTTTT.

The rearrangement links TRBV20-1 to TRBJ1-5; unclear D gene. CDR1 DFQATT and CDR2 SNEGSKA come from the germline V gene (reference sequence). This CDR3 is 15 amino acids long. Trimming pared 1 base from V and 3 bases from J, leaving 13 bases between. The CDR3 spells CSARGTFEYNQPQHF. DNA for the CDR3: TGCAGTGCTAGAGGTACTTTCGAGTACAATCAGCCCCAGCATTTT.

A few counts support this clonotype. The chain joins TRBV3-1 to TRBJ2-1; a weak D match, TRBD1 (6 bases). This CDR3 has 13 residues. The germline V gene has CDR1 LGHDT and CDR2 YNNKEL (reference sequence). V gave up 9 bases and J gave up 8 bases, with 17 bases separating them. CDR3 amino acids: CASGRGSFHEQFF. The CDR3 DNA follows: TGTGCCAGTGGAAGGGGGAGTTTCCATGAGCAGTTCTTC.

This clonotype has only a few counts. The genes are TRBV7-2 and TRBJ2-7, with D perhaps matching TRBD2 (5 bases). Germline V CDR1 and CDR2: SGHTA, FQGNSA. Trimming took off 2 bases at V and 2 bases at J, with 16 bases between the two ends. CDR3 length equals 16 residues. CDR3 bases: TGTGCCAGCAGCTTAAGTAAGCCTAGCCCAACCTACGAGCAGTACTTC. As protein: CASSLSKPSPTYEQYF.

This clonotype was observed a handful of times. The chain links TRBV6-1 to TRBJ2-2; possible D gene TRBD2, 6 bases. From germline, CDR1 is MNHNS and CDR2 SASEGT. Trimming stripped 10 bases from V and 3 bases from J, with 18 bases between. The CDR3 consists of 15 residues. The CDR3, as DNA: TGTGCCACCACGGGGGAGCTTCCGTACACCGGGGAGCTGTTTTTT. It encodes CATTGELPYTGELFF.

This clonotype was recorded at least ten times. This chain joins TRBV28 and TRBJ1-5; 9 nucleotides match TRBD1. The CDR3 consists of 15 residues. The trim removed 8 bases at V and 5 bases at J, leaving 10 bases unmatched. Per the germline V gene, CDR1 is MDHEN and CDR2 is SYDVKM. CDR3 loop: CASLMGGTGHQPQHF. The CDR3 DNA follows: TGTGCCAGCCTAATGGGCGGGACAGGGCATCAGCCCCAGCATTTT. The full variable domain, its missing parts supplied by reference TRBV28 and TRBJ1-5, is DVKVTQSSRYLVKRTGEKVFLECVQDMDHENMFWYRQDPGLGLRLIYFSYDVKMKEKGDIPEGYSVSREKKERFSLILESASTNQTSMYLCASLMGGTGHQPQHFGDGTRLSIL.

This clonotype has ten or more counts. The chain uses TRBV29-1 and TRBJ2-3; no firm D call. Germline V gene sequence: CDR1 SQVTM, CDR2 ANQGSEA. The CDR3 runs to 9 residues. V dropped 1 base and J dropped 14 bases, with 7 bases sitting between them. CDR3 nucleotide sequence: TGCAGCGTTGAAGGAGGACCGTATTTT. Protein sequence: CSVEGGPYF.

This clonotype was counted between two and nine times. This chain links TRBV5-1 with TRBJ2-6, with a tentative D call TRBD1 (6 bases). The CDR3 has 16 residues. Trimming pared 4 bases from V and 2 bases from J, leaving 13 bases between. Germline CDR1 reads SGHRS; CDR2 reads YFSETQ. The CDR3 spells CASSLQGPPGANVLTF. In DNA form, the CDR3 reads TGCGCCAGCAGCCTGCAGGGGCCCCCTGGGGCCAACGTCCTGACTTTC.

There are a few counts of this clonotype. V is TRBV5-1 and J is TRBJ2-3; a weak D match, TRBD2 (6 bases). The CDR3 consists of 14 residues. CDR1 and CDR2 from the germline V gene are SGHRS and YFSETQ. V shed 4 bases and J shed 1 base, with 10 bases lying between them. The CDR3 reads CASSASSGTDTQYF. The CDR3 nucleotides read TGCGCCAGCAGCGCTTCTAGCGGCACAGATACGCAGTATTTT. Full variable domain (rest looked up from reference TRBV5-1 and TRBJ2-3): KAGVTQTPRYLIKTRGQQVTLSCSPISGHRSVSWYQQTPGQGLQFLFEYFSETQRNKGNFPGRFSGRQFSNSRSEMNVSTLELGDSALYLCASSASSGTDTQYFGPGTRLTVL.

The chain uses TRBV5-1 and TRBJ1-5; D not resolved. This CDR3 region has 13 residues. From germline, CDR1 is SGHRS and CDR2 YFSETQ. The V and J ends lost 4 bases and 6 bases respectively, with 11 bases between them. The CDR3 loop reads CASSQRPSQPQHF. CDR3 in DNA: TGCGCCAGCAGCCAGCGCCCTAGTCAGCCCCAGCATTTT.

This chain connects TRBV3-1 to TRBJ2-1; D remains ambiguous. V was pared by 4 bases and J by 0 bases, with 16 bases between. This CDR3 comprises 17 residues. Germline loops: CDR1 LGHDT, CDR2 YNNKEL (reference sequence). The CDR3 sequence is CASSLEIWVTSYNEQFF. CDR3 DNA: TGTGCCAGCAGCCTTGAGATCTGGGTCACCTCCTACAATGAGCAGTTCTTC.

The gene calls are TRBV7-3 and TRBJ1-2; D unresolved. The CDR3 consists of 13 residues. V shed 1 base and J shed 5 bases, with 8 bases lying between them. Per the germline V gene, CDR1 is SGHTA and CDR2 is FQGTGA. The CDR3 loop is CASSLNPVYGYTF. The DNA for the CDR3 is TGTGCCAGCAGCTTAAACCCGGTGTATGGCTACACCTTC.

About this clonotype itself: At one boundary the junction diverges from the germline segment, which might be a read error. The chain couples TRBV29-1 to TRBJ1-2, with a possible D match to TRBD1 (6 bases). This CDR3 is 11 amino acids long. Germline V gene data show CDR1 as SQVTM and CDR2 as ANQGSEA. DNA of the CDR3: TGCAGTGCCGGGACAACCTATGGCTACTCCTTC. This codes for CSAGTTYGYSF.

This clonotype was observed a few times. The V gene is TRBV2, the J gene TRBJ2-7; a possible D gene is TRBD2 (6 bases). The germline CDR1 and CDR2 sequences are SNHLY and FYNNEI. The CDR3 is made up of 11 amino acids. The V end lost 6 bases, the J end lost 6 bases, and 9 bases lay between the germline ends. CDR3 in DNA: TGTGCCAGCAGCATAGCGGTCGAGCAGTACTTC. Translated: CASSIAVEQYF. Based on the CDR3 plus reference TRBV2 and TRBJ2-7, the full variable domain is EPEVTQTPSHQVTQMGQEVILRCVPISNHLYFYWYRQILGQKVEFLVSFYNNEISEKSEIFDDQFSVERPDGSNFTLKIRSTKLEDSAMYFCASSIAVEQYFGPGTRLTVT.